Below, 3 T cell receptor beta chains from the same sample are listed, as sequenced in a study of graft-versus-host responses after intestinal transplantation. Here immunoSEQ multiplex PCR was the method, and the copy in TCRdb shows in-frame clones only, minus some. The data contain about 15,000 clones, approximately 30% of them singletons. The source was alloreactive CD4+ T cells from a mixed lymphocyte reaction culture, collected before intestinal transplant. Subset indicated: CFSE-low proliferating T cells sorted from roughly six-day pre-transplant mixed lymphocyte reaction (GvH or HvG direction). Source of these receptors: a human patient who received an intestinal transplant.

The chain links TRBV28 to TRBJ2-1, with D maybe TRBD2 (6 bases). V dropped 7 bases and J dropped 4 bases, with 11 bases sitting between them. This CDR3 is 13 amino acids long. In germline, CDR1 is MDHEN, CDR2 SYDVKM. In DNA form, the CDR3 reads TGTGCCAGCAAAGCGGGTTATTACAATGAGCAGTTCTTC. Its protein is CASKAGYYNEQFF. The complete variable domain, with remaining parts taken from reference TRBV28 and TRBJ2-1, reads DVKVTQSSRYLVKRTGEKVFLECVQDMDHENMFWYRQDPGLGLRLIYFSYDVKMKEKGDIPEGYSVSREKKERFSLILESASTNQTSMYLCASKAGYYNEQFFGPGTRLTVL.

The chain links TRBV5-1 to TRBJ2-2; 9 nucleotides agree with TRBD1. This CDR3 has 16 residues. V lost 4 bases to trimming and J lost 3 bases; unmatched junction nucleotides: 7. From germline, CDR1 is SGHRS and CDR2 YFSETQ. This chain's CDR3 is CASSLLQGADTGELFF. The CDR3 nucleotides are TGCGCCAGCAGCCTCCTACAGGGGGCCGACACCGGGGAGCTGTTTTTT.

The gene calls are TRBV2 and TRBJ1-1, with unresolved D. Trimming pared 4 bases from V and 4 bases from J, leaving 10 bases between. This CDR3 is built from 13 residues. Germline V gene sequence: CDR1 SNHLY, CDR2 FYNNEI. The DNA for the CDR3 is TGTGCCAGCAGTGGCCTCGGTGGCACTGAAGCTTTCTTT. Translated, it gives CASSGLGGTEAFF. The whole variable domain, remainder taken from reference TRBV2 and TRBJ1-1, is EPEVTQTPSHQVTQMGQEVILRCVPISNHLYFYWYRQILGQKVEFLVSFYNNEISEKSEIFDDQFSVERPDGSNFTLKIRSTKLEDSAMYFCASSGLGGTEAFFGQGTRLTVV.